The rows below give T cell receptor beta chains drawn from one sample of a study of shared clonotypes between healthy human individuals. The data were produced by immunoSEQ multiplex PCR, yet TCRdb's version contains in-frame clones alone and is incomplete. Counted here are a few hundred thousand clones, just over 75% occurring once; the ten biggest clones make up around 12%. Specimen: PBMCs. These receptors were collected from a woman aged 40 to 50 in good health. Some clones in this sample may be carry-over from other donors' samples. CDR3s include the opening cysteine and the closing phenylalanine or tryptophan.

v_call	j_call	cdr3_aa
TRBV5-1	TRBJ2-2	CASSPGSGTSSTGELFF
TRBV5-1	TRBJ2-3	CASSLDSGSIDTQYF
TRBV5-1	TRBJ2-1	CASSLTEYNEQFF
TRBV28	TRBJ2-3	CASTVFSTDTQYF
TRBV27	TRBJ1-5	CASSFVGTGKMYQPQHF
TRBV19	TRBJ2-7	CASSPSGGREMYEQYF
TRBV7-8	TRBJ2-2	CASSLIAGSNTGELFF
TRBV6-5	TRBJ1-1	CASSYRDSTEAFF
TRBV25-1	TRBJ2-7	CASSPRGGDEQYF
TRBV5-1	TRBJ1-1	CASSYLPDVNTEAFF
TRBV20-1	TRBJ2-5	CSASGEETQYF
TRBV2	TRBJ2-6	CASSERAGHGANVLTF
TRBV6-1	TRBJ1-5	CASSERLSAANQPQHF
TRBV7-3	TRBJ2-3	CASSFGASTDTQYF
TRBV5-1	TRBJ1-2	CASSPRGVGSGGYTF
TRBV2	TRBJ2-6	CASRHRRYSGANVLTF
TRBV5-4	TRBJ2-1	CASSLPNSGGSYNEQFF
TRBV7-2	TRBJ2-1	CASSLAISGTYNEQFF
TRBV30	TRBJ1-3	CAWTPGSGNTIYF
TRBV4-2	TRBJ2-3	CASSQGGEVLDTQYF
TRBV2	TRBJ2-7	CASSDTGTSGRYEQYF
TRBV7-9	TRBJ1-1	CASSTGQPNTEAFF
TRBV30	TRBJ2-7	CAGLSGGDYEQYF
TRBV11-1	TRBJ2-2	CASSFRRTGTGGELFF
TRBV18	TRBJ1-1	CASSPSVVVNTEAFF
TRBV11-2	TRBJ2-2	CASSKISGENTGELFF
TRBV27	TRBJ2-3	CASTPGTGTSTDTQYF
TRBV9	TRBJ1-4	CASSGSYTNEKLFF
TRBV29-1	TRBJ2-7	CSVRETSSYEQYF
TRBV10-2	TRBJ2-3	CASTYDSGRNTDTQYF
TRBV2	TRBJ2-6	CASSGRLSSGANVLTF
TRBV28	TRBJ2-7	CASSLSGGTSGSLGGEQYF
TRBV28	TRBJ1-2	CASSSFGDSLLANYGYTF
TRBV19	TRBJ2-3	CASSISLATDTQYF
TRBV11-2	TRBJ2-5	CASSWTDSQETQYF
TRBV30	TRBJ1-2	CAWSRGGLTGKGGYTF
TRBV5-1	TRBJ1-4	CASSEQGATNEKLFF
TRBV5-1	TRBJ1-1	CASSLVGPNTEAFF
TRBV30	TRBJ2-7	CAWGRDTYEQYF
TRBV18	TRBJ2-1	CASSPGQGRYNEQFF
TRBV29-1	TRBJ2-3	CSVEGRGVTDTQYF